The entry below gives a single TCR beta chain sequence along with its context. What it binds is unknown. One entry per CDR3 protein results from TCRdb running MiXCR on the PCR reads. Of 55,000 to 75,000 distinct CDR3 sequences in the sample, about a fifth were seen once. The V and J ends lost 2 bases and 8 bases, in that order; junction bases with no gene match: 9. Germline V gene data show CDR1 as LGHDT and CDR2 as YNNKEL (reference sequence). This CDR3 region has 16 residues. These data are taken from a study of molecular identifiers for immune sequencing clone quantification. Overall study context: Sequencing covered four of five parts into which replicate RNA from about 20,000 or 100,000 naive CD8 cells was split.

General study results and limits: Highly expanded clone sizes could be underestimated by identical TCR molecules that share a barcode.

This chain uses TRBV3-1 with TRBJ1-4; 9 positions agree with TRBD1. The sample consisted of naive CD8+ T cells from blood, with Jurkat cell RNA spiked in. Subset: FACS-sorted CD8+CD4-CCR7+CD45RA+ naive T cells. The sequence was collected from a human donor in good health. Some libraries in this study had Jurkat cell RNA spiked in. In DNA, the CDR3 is TGTGCCAGCAGCCAACTTTCCGGGACAGGGAGGGAAAAACTGTTTTTT. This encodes CASSQLSGTGREKLFF.